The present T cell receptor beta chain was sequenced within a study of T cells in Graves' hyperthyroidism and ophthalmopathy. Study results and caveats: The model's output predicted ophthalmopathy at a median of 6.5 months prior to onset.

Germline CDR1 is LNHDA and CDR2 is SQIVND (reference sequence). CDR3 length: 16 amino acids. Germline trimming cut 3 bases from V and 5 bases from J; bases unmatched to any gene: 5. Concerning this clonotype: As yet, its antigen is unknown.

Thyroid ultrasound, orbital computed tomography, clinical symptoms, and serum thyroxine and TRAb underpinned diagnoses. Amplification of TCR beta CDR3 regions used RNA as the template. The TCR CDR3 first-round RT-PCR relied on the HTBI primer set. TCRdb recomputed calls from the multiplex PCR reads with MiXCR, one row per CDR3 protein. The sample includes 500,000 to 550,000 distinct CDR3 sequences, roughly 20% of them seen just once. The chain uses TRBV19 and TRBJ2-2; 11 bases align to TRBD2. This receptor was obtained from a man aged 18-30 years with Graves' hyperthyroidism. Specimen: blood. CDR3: CASSIRLAGRTGELFF. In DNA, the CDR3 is TGTGCCAGTAGTATCCGACTAGCGGGGAGGACCGGGGAGCTGTTTTTT.